The present T cell receptor beta chain was sequenced within a study of CD8 T cells in ankylosing spondylitis. This CDR3 has 19 residues. Germline CDR1 and CDR2: SGHDT and YYEEEE. V shed 0 bases, J shed 5 bases, and the junction held 17 bases outside the gene matches. Study results and caveats: CD8+ cells made up the disease-linked clones, which were relatively rare in peripheral blood. Reports of some motif variants in reactive arthritis synovial fluid and blood predate this one.

There are a few counts of this clonotype. Antigen unknown. Quantitative barcoded 5'-RACE was used to prepare TCR beta libraries. TCRdb re-analysed the 5' RACE reads in MiXCR, keeping a single row per CDR3 protein. The profile shows about 160,000 distinct CDR3 sequences, 40% to 50% of them singletons. Input material: synovial fluid, either unsorted or a sorted T cell fraction (not recorded which). The chain uses TRBV5-6 and TRBJ2-5; 9 nucleotides match TRBD2. The sequence was obtained from a male donor with ankylosing spondylitis. CDR3 amino acids: CASSLGPRLAGTLHETQYF. In nucleotides, the CDR3 is TGTGCCAGCAGCTTGGGGCCCCGGCTAGCGGGGACTCTCCACGAGACCCAGTACTTC.